These 20 T cell receptor beta chains share one sample of origin, sequenced in a study of blood T cell repertoires in COVID-19. Profiling relied on immunoSEQ multiplex PCR, and the TCRdb table lists in-frame clones only, not all of them. The profile covers some 190,000 clones, with under 90% appearing a single time and 6.9% taken by the ten largest. Source material: peripheral blood. Receptor source: a man between 60 and 75 years old with acute or convalescent COVID-19.

The gene calls are TRBV18 and TRBJ1-1; D might be TRBD1 (5 bases). Germline V gives CDR1 KGHSH, CDR2 LQKENI. Trimming took off 0 bases at V and 0 bases at J, with 11 bases between the two ends. This CDR3 contains 16 residues. The DNA of the CDR3 is TGTGCCAGCTCACCACCTATAGGGGCTTTGAACACTGAAGCTTTCTTT. It yields the protein CASSPPIGALNTEAFF.

The CDR3 is CASSIPTGNQPQHF. The CDR3 nucleotides are TGTGCCAGTAGTATTCCTACAGGCAATCAGCCCCAGCATTTT. This rearrangement joins TRBV19 to TRBJ1-5; D remains unclear. The V and J ends lost 3 bases and 2 bases respectively, with 8 bases between them. The CDR3 extends over 14 amino acids. Germline V gives CDR1 LNHDA, CDR2 SQIVND (reference sequence).

In its sample, this clone was seen a few times. The chain employs TRBV12-5 and TRBJ2-1, with TRBD2 matching over 7 bases. CDR3 size: 13 residues. CDR1 and CDR2 (germline): LGHNT, FRNRAP. CDR3 nucleotide sequence: TGTCATCTAAGGGAGGGAAGAGGCAATGAGCAGTTCTTC. Amino acids: CHLREGRGNEQFF. Drawing the rest from reference TRBV12-5 and TRBJ2-1, the complete variable domain is DARVTQTPRHKVTEMGQEVTMRCQPILGHNTVFWYRQTMMQGLELLAYFRNRAPLDDSGMPKDRFSAEMPDATLATLKIQPSEPRDSAVYFCHLREGRGNEQFFGPGTRLTVL.

The chain recombines TRBV3-1 (or the pseudogene TRBV3-2) with TRBJ2-5, with D unresolved. Trimming stripped 1 base from V and 2 bases from J, with 11 bases between. Germline V gene lookup returns CDR1 LGHDT and CDR2 YNNKEL (reference sequence). The CDR3 extends over 15 amino acids. CDR3 in amino acids: CASSQVPGVQETQYF. CDR3 bases: TGTGCCAGCAGCCAAGTCCCCGGAGTACAAGAGACCCAGTACTTC.

DNA for the CDR3: TGTGCCAGCAGCGTAGCGGGTTACGGGGAGCTGTTTTTT. This translates into CASSVAGYGELFF. The chain joins TRBV9 to TRBJ2-2; no clear D. Per germline, CDR1 SGDLS and CDR2 YYNGEE. V lost 0 bases, J lost 7 bases, and 7 bases lay in between. This CDR3 has 13 amino acids.

This chain links TRBV6-4 with TRBJ2-7, with D perhaps TRBD1 (5 bases). Germline loops: CDR1 MRHNA, CDR2 SNTAGT. The CDR3 contains 17 residues. The V end was cut by 8 bases, the J end by 3 bases, with 26 bases between. This CDR3 reads CASVITDRPRADYEQYF. CDR3 DNA: TGTGCCAGCGTTATAACTGACAGACCTCGTGCTGACTACGAGCAGTACTTC.

This clone was seen a handful of times. The V call is TRBV9, the J call TRBJ1-3, with D tentatively TRBD1 (5 bases). CDR1 and CDR2 (germline): SGDLS, YYNGEE. Trimming cost V 3 bases and J 4 bases, with 11 bases left between them. CDR3 length: 14 amino acids. CDR3 region: CASSAGQSGNTIYF. The DNA of the CDR3 is TGTGCCAGCAGCGCAGGGCAGTCCGGAAACACCATATATTTT.

In the case of this clone: Other nucleotide sequences in the sample specify the same CDR3. The gene calls are TRBV28 and TRBJ1-2; weak D call: TRBD1 (6 bases). Germline V CDR1 and CDR2: MDHEN, SYDVKM. The CDR3 has 14 residues. V was trimmed by 3 bases and J by 1 base, leaving 9 bases between them. Here the CDR3 DNA reads TGTGCCAGCAGTTTGGGGGCTGGTAACTATGGCTACACCTTC. Protein sequence: CASSLGAGNYGYTF.

V gene TRBV6-1 combines with J gene TRBJ2-1; a weak D match, TRBD1 (5 bases). The CDR3 runs 17 residues. Per germline, CDR1 MNHNS and CDR2 SASEGT. The germline V and J ends were trimmed by 2 bases and 1 base, with 15 bases remaining between them. This chain's CDR3 is CASSELLKQVSYNEQFF. The CDR3 nucleotides read TGTGCCAGCAGTGAATTATTAAAACAGGTATCCTACAATGAGCAGTTCTTC.

The table lists this clone with a count of one. The chain combines TRBV27 with TRBJ2-1; 12 nucleotides align to TRBD2. Germline CDR1 reads MNHEY; CDR2 reads SMNVEV (reference sequence). This CDR3 spans 15 amino acids. Trimming cost V 5 bases and J 4 bases; bases outside gene matches: 3. The CDR3 DNA follows: TGTGCCAGCAGTCCTAGCGGGGGGGGTTACAATGAGCAGTTCTTC. Translation gives CASSPSGGGYNEQFF.

This clone was detected only a few times. The rearrangement links TRBV6-1 to TRBJ1-5; possible D gene TRBD1, 6 bases. From germline, CDR1 is MNHNS and CDR2 SASEGT. With 2 bases removed from V and 4 bases from J, the gap between germline ends came to 6 bases. This CDR3 has 13 residues. The CDR3 DNA reads TGTGCCAGCAGTGAAAGGGGGAATCAGCCCCAGCATTTT. It translates to CASSERGNQPQHF.

This clone was counted a few times. V usage is TRBV4-1 and J usage is TRBJ1-1; TRBD1 might be the D (5 bases). Germline V gene data show CDR1 as MGHRA and CDR2 as YSYEKL. The V and J ends lost 0 bases and 11 bases respectively, with 19 bases between them. The CDR3 spans 15 residues. The CDR3 DNA reads TGCGCCAGCAGCCAAGATCGTTTAGGGGATTTGGGGGCTTTCTTT. As protein: CASSQDRLGDLGAFF.

This chain uses TRBV12-5 with TRBJ2-1; the D is unclear. Trimming stripped 2 bases from V and 7 bases from J, with 9 bases between. This CDR3 region has 13 residues. The germline gives CDR1 LGHNT, CDR2 FRNRAP. The CDR3 is CASGLQMVNEQFF. DNA for the CDR3: TGTGCTAGTGGTTTGCAGATGGTAAATGAGCAGTTCTTC.

This clone was found once. The V gene is TRBV7-8, the J gene TRBJ1-2; 8 nucleotides align to TRBD1. Germline loops: CDR1 SGHVS, CDR2 FQNEAQ. With V trimmed by 1 base and J by 0 bases, 4 bases remained unmatched. CDR3 size: 16 residues. In DNA form, the CDR3 reads TGTGCCAGCAGCTTAGGCGGGACAGGAGCTAACTATGGCTACACCTTC. As protein: CASSLGGTGANYGYTF.

V usage is TRBV7-2 and J usage is TRBJ1-2, with D perhaps TRBD1 (5 bases). Trimming pared 5 bases from V and 5 bases from J, leaving 18 bases between. The germline CDR1 and CDR2 sequences are SGHTA and FQGNSA. This CDR3 has 15 residues. Here the CDR3 reads CASSPSAGNGYGYTF. DNA for the CDR3: TGTGCCAGCAGCCCGTCCGCAGGGAATGGATATGGCTACACCTTC.

The V call is TRBV5-1, the J call TRBJ1-4; TRBD1 agrees at 9 bases. J gave up 5 bases and V 0 bases, and 2 bases lay outside the gene matches. Germline CDR1 and CDR2: SGHRS and YFSETQ. This CDR3 is 15 amino acids long. The CDR3, as DNA: TGCGCCAGCAGCTTGGAGGGACAGGGCAATGAAAAACTGTTTTTT. The encoded protein is CASSLEGQGNEKLFF.

This sequence joins TRBV2 and TRBJ1-4, with 7 bases matching TRBD1. Trimming cost V 6 bases and J 4 bases; bases outside gene matches: 8. Germline CDR1 SNHLY, CDR2 FYNNEI. CDR3 length: 15 residues. Here the CDR3 DNA reads TGTGCCAGCAGGGCAAAGGGGGCGGATAATGAAAAACTGTTTTTT. It specifies CASRAKGADNEKLFF.

This clone appeared once. The chain employs TRBV7-9 and TRBJ1-1; possible D gene TRBD1, 6 bases. V dropped 5 bases and J dropped 1 base, with 11 bases sitting between them. Germline V gene data show CDR1 as SEHNR and CDR2 as FQNEAQ (reference sequence). CDR3 length equals 14 residues. As DNA, the CDR3 is TGTGCCAGCAGCACCCGGACAGAGAACACTGAAGCTTTCTTT. It translates to CASSTRTENTEAFF.

The chain joins TRBV6-6 to TRBJ1-6, with 10 bases aligning to TRBD1. Trimming at V came to 0 bases and at J to 7 bases, leaving 0 bases not matched to a gene. Germline values: CDR1 MNHNY, CDR2 SVGAGI (reference sequence). This CDR3 spans 15 amino acids. CDR3 in amino acids: CASSYSGQGNSPLHF. In DNA form, the CDR3 reads TGTGCCAGCAGTTACTCGGGACAGGGGAATTCACCCCTCCACTTT.

This CDR3 reads CASRLAGTEFDEQFF. The CDR3 nucleotides are TGTGCCAGCAGACTAGCGGGGACCGAGTTCGATGAGCAGTTCTTC. This chain joins TRBV6-5 and TRBJ2-1, with TRBD2 identical over 10 bases. The J segment lost 8 bases and the V segment lost 6 bases, leaving 10 bases of the junction unmatched. This CDR3 spans 15 amino acids. Germline V gene sequence: CDR1 MNHEY, CDR2 SVGAGI.